This paragraph covers one T cell receptor (beta chain) sequence. Antigen specificity is unknown. The data derive from a study of T cells in localized non-small cell lung cancer. Study-level findings and limits: Owing to sequencing of a solitary tumor region, heterogeneity cannot be discounted. Median detection of top 100 tumor clones in adjacent lung was about 52 clones. In the blood, greater T cell density corresponded to longer overall survival. In uninvolved adjacent lung, T cell clonality reached its highest value, exceeding tumor.

Produced via immunoSEQ multiplex PCR; TCRdb's table is partial and in-frame only. This sample has under 40,000 clones; around nine tenths occur once, and the top ten carry around 4%. There are 14 residues in the CDR3. V dropped 0 bases and J dropped 9 bases, with 10 bases sitting between them. Looked up from germline, CDR1 is SGHRS and CDR2 is YFSETQ. The material was peripheral blood, obtained before any cancer treatment. J is TRBJ1-6 and V is TRBV5-1, with D perhaps matching TRBD1 (5 bases). The receptor was isolated from a woman aged 40-69 years with stage I lung adenocarcinoma. The CDR3 sequence is CASSLGSGVSPLHF. The CDR3 DNA sequence: TGCGCCAGCAGCTTGGGTTCGGGGGTTTCACCCCTCCACTTT. The variable domain in full, completed from reference TRBV5-1 and TRBJ1-6, reads KAGVTQTPRYLIKTRGQQVTLSCSPISGHRSVSWYQQTPGQGLQFLFEYFSETQRNKGNFPGRFSGRQFSNSRSEMNVSTLELGDSALYLCASSLGSGVSPLHFGNGTRLTVT.